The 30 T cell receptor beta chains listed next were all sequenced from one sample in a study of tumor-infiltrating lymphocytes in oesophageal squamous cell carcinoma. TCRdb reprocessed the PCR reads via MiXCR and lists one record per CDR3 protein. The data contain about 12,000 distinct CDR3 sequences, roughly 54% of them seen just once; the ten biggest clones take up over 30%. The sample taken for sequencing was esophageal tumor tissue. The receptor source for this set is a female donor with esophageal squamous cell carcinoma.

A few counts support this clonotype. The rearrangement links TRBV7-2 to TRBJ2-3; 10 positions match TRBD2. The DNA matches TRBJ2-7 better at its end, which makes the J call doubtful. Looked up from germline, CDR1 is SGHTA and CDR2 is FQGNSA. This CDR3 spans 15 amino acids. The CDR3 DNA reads TGTGCCAGCAGCTTAACTCTAGCGGGAGCTTACGAGCAGTACTTC. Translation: CASSLTLAGAYEQYF.

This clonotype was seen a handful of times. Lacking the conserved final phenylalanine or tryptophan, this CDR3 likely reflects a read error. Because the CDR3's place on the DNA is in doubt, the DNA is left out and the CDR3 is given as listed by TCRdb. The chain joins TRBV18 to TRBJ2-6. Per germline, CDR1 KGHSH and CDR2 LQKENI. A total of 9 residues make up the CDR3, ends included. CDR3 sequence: CASSPPGAA.

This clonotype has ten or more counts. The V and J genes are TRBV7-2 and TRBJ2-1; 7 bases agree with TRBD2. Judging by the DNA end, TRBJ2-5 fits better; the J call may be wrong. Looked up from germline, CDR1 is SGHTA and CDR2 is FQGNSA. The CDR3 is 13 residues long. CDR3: CASTFTGGETQYF. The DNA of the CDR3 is TGTGCCAGCACTTTTACGGGGGGAGAGACCCAGTACTTC.

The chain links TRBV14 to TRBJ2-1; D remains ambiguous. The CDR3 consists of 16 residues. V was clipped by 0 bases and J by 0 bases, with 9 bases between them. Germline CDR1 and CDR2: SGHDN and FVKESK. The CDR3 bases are TGTGCCAGCAGCCAAGATCCCCTTAGCTCCTACAATGAGCAGTTCTTC. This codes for CASSQDPLSSYNEQFF.

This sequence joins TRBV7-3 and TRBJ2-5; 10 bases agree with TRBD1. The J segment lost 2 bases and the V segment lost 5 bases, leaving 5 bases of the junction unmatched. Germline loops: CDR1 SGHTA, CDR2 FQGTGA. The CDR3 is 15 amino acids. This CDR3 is CASSPTGGTQETQYF. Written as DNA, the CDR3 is TGTGCCAGCAGCCCGACAGGGGGCACGCAAGAGACCCAGTACTTC.

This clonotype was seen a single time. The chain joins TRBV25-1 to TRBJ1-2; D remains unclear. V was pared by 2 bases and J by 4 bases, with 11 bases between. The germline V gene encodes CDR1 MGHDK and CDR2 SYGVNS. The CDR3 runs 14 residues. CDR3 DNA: TGTGCCAGCAGTGAAACCCTCGGGTCCTATGGCTACACCTTC. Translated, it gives CASSETLGSYGYTF.

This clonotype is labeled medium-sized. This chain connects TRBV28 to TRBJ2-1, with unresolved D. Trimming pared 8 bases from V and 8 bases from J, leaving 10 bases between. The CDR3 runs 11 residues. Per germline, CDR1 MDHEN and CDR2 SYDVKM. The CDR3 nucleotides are TGTGCCAGCGGACGCTTGGATGAGCAGTTCTTC. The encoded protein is CASGRLDEQFF.

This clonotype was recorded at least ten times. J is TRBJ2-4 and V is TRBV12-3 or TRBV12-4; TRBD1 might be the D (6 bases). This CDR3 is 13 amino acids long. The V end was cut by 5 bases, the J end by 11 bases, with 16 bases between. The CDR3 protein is CASSPTSGQFQYF. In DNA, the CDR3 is TGTGCCAGCAGTCCCACCTCAGGACAGTTTCAGTACTTC.

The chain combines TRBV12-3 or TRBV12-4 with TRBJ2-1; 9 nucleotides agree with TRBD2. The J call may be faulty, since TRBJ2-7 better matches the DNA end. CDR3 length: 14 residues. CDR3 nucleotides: TGTGCCAGCAGTTTGGGGCGGGGGGGCCACGAGCAGTACTTC. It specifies CASSLGRGGHEQYF.

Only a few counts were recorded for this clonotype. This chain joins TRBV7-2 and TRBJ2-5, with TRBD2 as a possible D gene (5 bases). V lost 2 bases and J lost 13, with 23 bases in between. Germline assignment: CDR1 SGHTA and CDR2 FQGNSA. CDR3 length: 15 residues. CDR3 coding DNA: TGTGCCAGCAGCTTATCCTATGAATACACCGGGGAGCTGTACTTC. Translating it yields CASSLSYEYTGELYF.

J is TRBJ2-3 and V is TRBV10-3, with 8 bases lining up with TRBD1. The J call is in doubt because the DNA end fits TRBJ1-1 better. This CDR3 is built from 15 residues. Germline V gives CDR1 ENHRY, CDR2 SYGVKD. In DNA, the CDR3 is TGTGCCATCAGAAGAGACAGGGGCCGAAACACTGAAGCTTTCTTT. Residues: CAIRRDRGRNTEAFF.

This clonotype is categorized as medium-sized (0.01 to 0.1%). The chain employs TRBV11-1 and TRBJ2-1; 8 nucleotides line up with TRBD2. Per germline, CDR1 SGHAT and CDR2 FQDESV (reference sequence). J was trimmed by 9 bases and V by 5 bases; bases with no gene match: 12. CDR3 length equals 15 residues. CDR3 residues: CASSPAGGARREQFF. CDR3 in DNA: TGTGCCAGCAGCCCCGCCGGGGGGGCCCGACGTGAGCAGTTCTTC.

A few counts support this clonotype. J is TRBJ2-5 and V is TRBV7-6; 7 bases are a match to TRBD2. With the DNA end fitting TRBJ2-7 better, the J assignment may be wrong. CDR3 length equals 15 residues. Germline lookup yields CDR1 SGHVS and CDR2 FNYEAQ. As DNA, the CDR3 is TGTGCCAGCAGCTTAGATCTAGCGGTTCACTACGAGCAGTACTTC. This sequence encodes CASSLDLAVHYEQYF.

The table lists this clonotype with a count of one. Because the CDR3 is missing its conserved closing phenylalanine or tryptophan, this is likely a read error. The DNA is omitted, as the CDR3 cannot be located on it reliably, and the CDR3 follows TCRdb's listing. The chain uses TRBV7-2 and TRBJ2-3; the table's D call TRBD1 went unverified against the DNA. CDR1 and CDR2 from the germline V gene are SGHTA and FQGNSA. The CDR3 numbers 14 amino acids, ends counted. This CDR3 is CASSLGGTGDNFGP.

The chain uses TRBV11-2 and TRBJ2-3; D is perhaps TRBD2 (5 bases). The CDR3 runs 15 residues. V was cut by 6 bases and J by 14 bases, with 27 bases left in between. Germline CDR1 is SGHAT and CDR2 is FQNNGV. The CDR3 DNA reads TGTGCCAGCAGGAACGGGGAATCGACCACCGGGGAGCTGTATTTT. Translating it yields CASRNGESTTGELYF.

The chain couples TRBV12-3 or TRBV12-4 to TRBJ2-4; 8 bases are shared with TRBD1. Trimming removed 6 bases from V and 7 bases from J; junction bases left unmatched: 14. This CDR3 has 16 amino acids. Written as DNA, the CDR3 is TGTGCCAGCAGCCGGACAGGGTCAACTTCGGGTAACATTCAGTACTTC. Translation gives CASSRTGSTSGNIQYF.

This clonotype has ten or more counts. The DNA of the CDR3 is TGTGCCACCCAGCGGGCTCGGGGCTATGGCTACACCTTC. This sequence encodes CATQRARGYGYTF. V and J are TRBV24-1 and TRBJ1-2; no definite D call. The CDR3 length is 13 residues. From germline, CDR1 is KGHDR and CDR2 SFDVKD. V was cut by 9 bases and J by 4 bases, with 14 bases left in between.

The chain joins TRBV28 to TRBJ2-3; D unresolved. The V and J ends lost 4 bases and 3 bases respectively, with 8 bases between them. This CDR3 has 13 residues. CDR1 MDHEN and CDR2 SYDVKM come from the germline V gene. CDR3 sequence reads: CASSWKTTDTQYF. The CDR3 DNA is TGTGCCAGCAGTTGGAAGACGACAGATACGCAGTATTTT.

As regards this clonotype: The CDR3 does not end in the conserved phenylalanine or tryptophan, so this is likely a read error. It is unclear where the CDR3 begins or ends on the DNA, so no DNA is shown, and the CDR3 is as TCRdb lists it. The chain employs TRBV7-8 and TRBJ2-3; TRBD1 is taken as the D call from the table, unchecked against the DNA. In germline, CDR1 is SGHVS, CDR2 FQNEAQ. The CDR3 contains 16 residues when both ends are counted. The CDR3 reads CASSNRQGAYEQYFGP.

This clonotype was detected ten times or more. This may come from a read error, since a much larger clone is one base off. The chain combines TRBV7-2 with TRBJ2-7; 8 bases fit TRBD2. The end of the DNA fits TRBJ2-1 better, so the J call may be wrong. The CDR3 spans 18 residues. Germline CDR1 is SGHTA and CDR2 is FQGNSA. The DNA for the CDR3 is TGTGCCAGCAGCTTACGAGGGCGGGGGGCGCCCGTTGCCTACGAGCAGTTCTTC. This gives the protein CASSLRGRGAPVAYEQFF.

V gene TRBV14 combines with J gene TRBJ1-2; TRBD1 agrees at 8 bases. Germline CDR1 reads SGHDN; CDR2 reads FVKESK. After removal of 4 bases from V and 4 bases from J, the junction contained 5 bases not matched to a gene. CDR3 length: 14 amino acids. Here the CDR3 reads CASSPDRVRYGYTF. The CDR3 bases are TGTGCCAGCAGCCCGGACAGGGTTCGCTATGGCTACACCTTC.

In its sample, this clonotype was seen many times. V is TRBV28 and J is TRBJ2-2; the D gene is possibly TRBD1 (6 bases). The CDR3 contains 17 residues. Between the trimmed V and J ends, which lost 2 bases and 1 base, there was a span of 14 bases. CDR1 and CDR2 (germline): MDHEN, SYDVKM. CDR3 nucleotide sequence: TGTGCCAGCAGTTTAGAGGGTCTAGGGGGGAACACCGGGGAGCTGTTTTTT. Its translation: CASSLEGLGGNTGELFF.

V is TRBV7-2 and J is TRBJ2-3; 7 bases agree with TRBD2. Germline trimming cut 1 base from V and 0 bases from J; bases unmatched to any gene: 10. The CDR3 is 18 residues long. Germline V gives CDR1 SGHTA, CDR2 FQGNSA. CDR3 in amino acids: CASSLESVRELSTDTQYF. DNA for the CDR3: TGTGCCAGCAGCTTAGAATCGGTGCGGGAGCTTAGCACAGATACGCAGTATTTT.

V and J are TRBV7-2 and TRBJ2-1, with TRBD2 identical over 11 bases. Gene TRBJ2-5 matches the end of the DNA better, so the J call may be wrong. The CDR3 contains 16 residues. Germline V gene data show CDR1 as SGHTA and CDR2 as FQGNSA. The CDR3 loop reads CASSTRTSGPQETQYF. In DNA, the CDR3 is TGTGCCAGCAGCACCCGGACTAGCGGGCCGCAAGAGACCCAGTACTTC.

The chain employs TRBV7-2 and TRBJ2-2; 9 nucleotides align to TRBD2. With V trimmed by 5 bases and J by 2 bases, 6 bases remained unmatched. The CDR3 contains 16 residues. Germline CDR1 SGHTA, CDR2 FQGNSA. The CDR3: CASSPLAGFNTGELFF. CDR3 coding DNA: TGTGCCAGCAGCCCTCTAGCGGGATTCAACACCGGGGAGCTGTTTTTT. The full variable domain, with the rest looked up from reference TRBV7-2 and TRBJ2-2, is GAGVSQSPSNKVTEKGKDVELRCDPISGHTALYWYRQSLGQGLEFLIYFQGNSAPDKSGLPSDRFSAERTGGSVSTLTIQRTQQEDSAVYLCASSPLAGFNTGELFFGEGSRLTVL.

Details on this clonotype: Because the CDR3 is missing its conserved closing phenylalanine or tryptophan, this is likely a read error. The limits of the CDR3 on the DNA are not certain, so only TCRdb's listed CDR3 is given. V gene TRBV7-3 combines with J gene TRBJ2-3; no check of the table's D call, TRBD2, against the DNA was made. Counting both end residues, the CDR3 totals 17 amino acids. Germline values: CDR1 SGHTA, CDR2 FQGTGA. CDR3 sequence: CASSSGRDLHNEQFFGP.

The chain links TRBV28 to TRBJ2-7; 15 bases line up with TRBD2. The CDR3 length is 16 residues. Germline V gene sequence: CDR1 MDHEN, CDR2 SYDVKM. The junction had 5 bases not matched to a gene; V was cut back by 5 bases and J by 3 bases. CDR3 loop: CASSRGLAGGFYEQYF. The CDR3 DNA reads TGTGCCAGCAGTCGAGGACTAGCGGGAGGGTTCTACGAGCAGTACTTC.

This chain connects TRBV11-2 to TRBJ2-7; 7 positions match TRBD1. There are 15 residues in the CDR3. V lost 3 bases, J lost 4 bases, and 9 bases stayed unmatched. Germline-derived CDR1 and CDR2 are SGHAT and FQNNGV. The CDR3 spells CASSFYEGARYEQYF. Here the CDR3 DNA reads TGTGCCAGCAGCTTTTACGAGGGGGCTCGATACGAGCAGTACTTC.

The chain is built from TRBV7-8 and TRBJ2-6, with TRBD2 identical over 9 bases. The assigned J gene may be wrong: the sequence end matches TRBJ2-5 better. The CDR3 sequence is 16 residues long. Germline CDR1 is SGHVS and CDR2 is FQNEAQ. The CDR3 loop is CASTLVGGGARETQYF. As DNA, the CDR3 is TGTGCCAGCACCCTAGTGGGCGGGGGGGCTAGGGAGACCCAGTACTTC.

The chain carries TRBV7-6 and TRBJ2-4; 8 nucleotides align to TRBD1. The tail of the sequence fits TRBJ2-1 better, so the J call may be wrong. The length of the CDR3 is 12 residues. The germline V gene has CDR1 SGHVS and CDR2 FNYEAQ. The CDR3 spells CASSLEDRDQFF. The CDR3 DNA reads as TGTGCCAGCAGCTTAGAGGACAGGGATCAGTTCTTC.